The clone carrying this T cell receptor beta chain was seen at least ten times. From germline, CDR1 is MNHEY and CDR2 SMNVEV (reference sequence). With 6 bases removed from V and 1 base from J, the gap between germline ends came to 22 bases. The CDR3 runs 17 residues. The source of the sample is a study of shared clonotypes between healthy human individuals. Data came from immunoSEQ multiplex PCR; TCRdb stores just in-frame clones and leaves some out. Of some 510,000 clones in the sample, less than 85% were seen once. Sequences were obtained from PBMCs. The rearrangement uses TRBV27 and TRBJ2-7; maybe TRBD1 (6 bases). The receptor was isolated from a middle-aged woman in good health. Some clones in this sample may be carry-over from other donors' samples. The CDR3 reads CASSLRGPPPPSYEQYF. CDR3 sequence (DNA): TGTGCCAGCAGCCTCAGGGGCCCACCACCACCTTCCTACGAGCAGTACTTC.